This record concerns one TCR beta chain sequence. Its antigen is unidentified. The data derive from a study of cytomegalovirus exposure and HLA in healthy donors. Primers included in the PCR were 60 Vbeta and 13 Jbeta primers. Only in-frame clones appear in the TCRdb table, and some are missing; sequencing was by immunoSEQ multiplex PCR. The table has around 200,000 clones, around 83% seen once. Overall study findings and caveats: As a later analysis showed, several of the most significant clusters appeared to be linked to common viral pathogens.

The length of the CDR3 is 13 residues. The V gene lost 1 base and the J gene lost 2 bases, with 5 bases spanning the gap. CDR1 and CDR2 from the germline V gene are LNHDA and SQIVND (reference sequence). The specimen was PBMCs. This rearrangement joins TRBV19 to TRBJ2-5; unclear D gene. This TCR was sampled from a woman between 50 and 59 years old in good health and CMV-seropositive. The CDR3 protein is CASSIGQQETQYF. In DNA form, the CDR3 reads TGTGCCAGTAGTATAGGGCAGCAAGAGACCCAGTACTTC. The full variable domain, rest sourced from reference TRBV19 and TRBJ2-5, is DGGITQSPKYLFRKEGQNVTLSCEQNLNHDAMYWYRQDPGQGLRLIYYSQIVNDFQKGDIAEGYSVSREKKESFPLTVTSAQKNPTAFYLCASSIGQQETQYFGPGTRLLVL.